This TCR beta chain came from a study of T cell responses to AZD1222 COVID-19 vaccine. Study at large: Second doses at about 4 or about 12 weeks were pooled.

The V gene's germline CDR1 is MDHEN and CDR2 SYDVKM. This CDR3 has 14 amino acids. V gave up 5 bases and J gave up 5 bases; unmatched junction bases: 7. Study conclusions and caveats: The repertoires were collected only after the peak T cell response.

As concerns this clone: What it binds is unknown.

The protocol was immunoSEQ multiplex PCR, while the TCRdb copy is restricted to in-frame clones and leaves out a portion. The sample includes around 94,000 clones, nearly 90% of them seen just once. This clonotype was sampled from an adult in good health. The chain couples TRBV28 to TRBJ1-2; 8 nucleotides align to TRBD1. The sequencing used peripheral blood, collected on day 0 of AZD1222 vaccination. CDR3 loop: CASSRTGGPYGYTF. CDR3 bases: TGTGCCAGCAGTCGTACAGGGGGTCCGTATGGCTACACCTTC.